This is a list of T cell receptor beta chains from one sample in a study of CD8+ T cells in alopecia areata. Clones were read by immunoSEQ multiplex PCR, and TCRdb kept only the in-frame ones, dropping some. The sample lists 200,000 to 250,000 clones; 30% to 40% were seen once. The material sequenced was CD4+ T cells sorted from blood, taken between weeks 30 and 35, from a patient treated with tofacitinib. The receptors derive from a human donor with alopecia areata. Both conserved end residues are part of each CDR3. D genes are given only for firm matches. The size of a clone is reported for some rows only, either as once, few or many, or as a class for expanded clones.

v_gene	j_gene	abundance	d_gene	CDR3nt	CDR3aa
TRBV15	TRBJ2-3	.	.	TGTGCCACCAGCAGAGACCTCTCAGATACGCAGTATTTT	CATSRDLSDTQYF
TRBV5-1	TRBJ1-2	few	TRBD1	TGCGCCAGCAGCCTCGGGACAGGACCTAACTATGGCTACACCTTC	CASSLGTGPNYGYTF
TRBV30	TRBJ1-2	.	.	TGTGCCTGGGACAATCCAAGCGGTCGACTTAACTATGGCTACACCTTC	CAWDNPSGRLNYGYTF
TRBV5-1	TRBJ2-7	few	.	TGCGCCAGCAGCCGAACCGAACAGGGAGCCTACGAGCAGTACTTC	CASSRTEQGAYEQYF
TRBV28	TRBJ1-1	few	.	TGTGCCAGCAGTTTATCGGGGGGTTATGGTGAAGCTTTCTTT	CASSLSGGYGEAFF
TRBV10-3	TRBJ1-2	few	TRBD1	TGTGCCATCAGTGAGTCCGGACAGGCGGGCTATGGCTACACCTTC	CAISESGQAGYGYTF
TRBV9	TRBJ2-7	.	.	TGTGCCAGCAGCGTAAGTTCGGGTTACGAGCAGTACTTC	CASSVSSGYEQYF
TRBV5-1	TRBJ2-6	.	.	TGCGCCAGCGGAATGAACCGGGCCAACGTCCTGACTTTC	CASGMNRANVLTF
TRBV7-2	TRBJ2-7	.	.	TGTGCCAGCAGCTTCCACAGTTACGAGCAGTACTTC	CASSFHSYEQYF
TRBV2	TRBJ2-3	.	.	TGTGCCAGCAGTGAAAGTTCCGGCACAGATACGCAGTATTTT	CASSESSGTDTQYF
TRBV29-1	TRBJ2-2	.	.	TGCAGCGTTGGGGGACTGCAGGGTGCTAACACCGGGGAGCTGTTTTTT	CSVGGLQGANTGELFF
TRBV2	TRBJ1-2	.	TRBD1	TGTGCCAGCAGAGTGGACAGGCCACAATTTTATGGCTACACCTTC	CASRVDRPQFYGYTF
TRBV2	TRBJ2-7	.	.	TGTGCCAGCAGCAATACTTTCTACGAGCAGTACTTC	CASSNTFYEQYF
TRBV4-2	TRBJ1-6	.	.	TGTGCCAGCAGCCAAGGACTGACCGAGAATTCACCCCTCCACTTT	CASSQGLTENSPLHF
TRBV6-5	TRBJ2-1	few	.	TGTGCCAGCACACAGGCCAATGAGCAGTTCTTC	CASTQANEQFF
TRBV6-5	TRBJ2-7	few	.	TGTGCCAGCAGGCCCTGGACAGCGGGGTCCCCAGAATACTTC	CASRPWTAGSPEYF
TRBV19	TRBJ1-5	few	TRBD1	TGTGCCAGTAGTGCCGACGACAGGGGAAGGGGGAGAGAGCCCCAGCATTTT	CASSADDRGRGREPQHF
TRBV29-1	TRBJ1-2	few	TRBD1	TGCAGCGTTGAAGAGGATGGGACAGGACTCTATGGCTACACCTTC	CSVEEDGTGLYGYTF
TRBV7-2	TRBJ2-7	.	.	TGTGCCAGCAGCCTTCAAGCGGGCCACGAGCAGTACTTC	CASSLQAGHEQYF
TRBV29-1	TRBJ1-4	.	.	TGCAGCGTCCGCGACGGGGCGGATAATGAAAAACTGTTTTTT	CSVRDGADNEKLFF
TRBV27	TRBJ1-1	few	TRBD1	TGTGCCAGCAGTTCCTACCGGGACAGAAATGTAGAGGCTTTCTTT	CASSSYRDRNVEAFF
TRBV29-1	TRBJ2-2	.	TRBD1	TGCAGCGTTGCGGGACAGGGGTTAAACACCGGGGAGCTGTTTTTT	CSVAGQGLNTGELFF
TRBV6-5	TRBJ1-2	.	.	TGTGCCAGCACCGAGCCCAGGGTCTATGGCTACACCTTC	CASTEPRVYGYTF
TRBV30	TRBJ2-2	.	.	TGTGCCTGGAGTGTAGCCCGGGAGCTGTTTTTT	CAWSVARELFF
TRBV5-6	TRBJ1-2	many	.	TGTGCCAGCAGCTTGCGGATGGGCTACACCTTC	CASSLRMGYTF
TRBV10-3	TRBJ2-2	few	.	TGTGCCATCAGCACCGGCGCCGGGGAGCTGTTTTTT	CAISTGAGELFF
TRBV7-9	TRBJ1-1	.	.	TGTGCCAGCAGCTTAAGTGACGGGGATGAAGCTTTCTTT	CASSLSDGDEAFF
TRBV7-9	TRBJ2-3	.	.	TGTGCCAGCAGACGAGCAGATACGCAGTATTTT	CASRRADTQYF
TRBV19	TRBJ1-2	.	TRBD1	TGTGCCAGTAGGAAAGACAGGGTCGGTGGCTACACCTTC	CASRKDRVGGYTF
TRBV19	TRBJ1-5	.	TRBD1	TGTGCCAGTAGCACACAGGGGTCGGATCAGCCCCAGCATTTT	CASSTQGSDQPQHF
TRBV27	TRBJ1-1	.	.	TGTGCCAGCAGTCTAAGACAGATGAACACTGAAGCTTTCTTT	CASSLRQMNTEAFF
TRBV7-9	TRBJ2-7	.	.	TGTGCCAGCAGCTTTCAAGGGAGAGAGCAGTACTTC	CASSFQGREQYF
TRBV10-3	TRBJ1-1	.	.	TGTGCCATCAGACAGAACACTGAAGCTTTCTTT	CAIRQNTEAFF
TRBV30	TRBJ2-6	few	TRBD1	TGTGCCTGGAGTGTCAGGGGGCGCATAGGGGCCAACGTCCTGACTTTC	CAWSVRGRIGANVLTF
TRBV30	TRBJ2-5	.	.	TGTGCCTGGAGTCCCCCGGGTCTCGTGGGAGAGACCCAGTACTTC	CAWSPPGLVGETQYF
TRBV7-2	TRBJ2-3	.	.	TGTGCCAGCAGCCCTGGTCGGTTTGGCGGAGTAGATACGCAGTATTTT	CASSPGRFGGVDTQYF
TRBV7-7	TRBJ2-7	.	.	TGTGCCAGCAGCGCCGGGGGTAACGACGAGCAGTACTTC	CASSAGGNDEQYF
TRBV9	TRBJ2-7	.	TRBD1	TGTGCCAGCAGCGTAGGTGGGACAGGGAGAAATAGGGACGAGCAGTACTTC	CASSVGGTGRNRDEQYF
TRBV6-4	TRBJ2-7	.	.	TGTGCCAGCAGACGGGGACTTGACTCCTACGAGCAGTACTTC	CASRRGLDSYEQYF
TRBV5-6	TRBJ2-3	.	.	TGTGCCAGCAGCCCCCGCCAGCCGCCAAGAGATACGCAGTATTTT	CASSPRQPPRDTQYF
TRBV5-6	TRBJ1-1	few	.	TGTGCCAGCAGCTTGCTAGGCGGTTCCCCTGAAGCTTTCTTT	CASSLLGGSPEAFF
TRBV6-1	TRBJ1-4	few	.	TGTGCCAGCAGTCTAAACAGGGTTGAAAAACTGTTTTTT	CASSLNRVEKLFF
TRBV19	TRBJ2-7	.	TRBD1	TGTGCCAGTAGTACATCGGGACAGCACTACGAGCAGTACTTC	CASSTSGQHYEQYF
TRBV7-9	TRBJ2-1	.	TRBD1	TGTGCCAGCAGCCGGACAGGGAGAAGGAATGAGCAGTTCTTC	CASSRTGRRNEQFF
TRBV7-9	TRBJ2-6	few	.	TGTGCCAGCAGCTTAACAGGGTCTGGGGCCAACGTCCTGACTTTC	CASSLTGSGANVLTF
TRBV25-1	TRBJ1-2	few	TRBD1	TGTGCCAGCAGTGACAGGGGGTATGGCTACACCTTC	CASSDRGYGYTF
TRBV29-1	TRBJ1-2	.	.	TGCAGCGTTTCCGTTTCGGGGCAGAACTATGGCTACACCTTC	CSVSVSGQNYGYTF
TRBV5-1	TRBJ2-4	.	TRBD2	TGCGCCAGCAGCTTGCCTGGACTAGCGGGGGTGAAAAACATTCAGTACTTC	CASSLPGLAGVKNIQYF
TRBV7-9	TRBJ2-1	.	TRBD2	TGTGCCAGCAGCCCCGGTGGGTCTAGCGGGGGTCCGCAGTTCTTC	CASSPGGSSGGPQFF
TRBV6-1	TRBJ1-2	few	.	TGTGCCAGCACCGGAACATTTAGGCTGGGGGTCACCTTC	CASTGTFRLGVTF